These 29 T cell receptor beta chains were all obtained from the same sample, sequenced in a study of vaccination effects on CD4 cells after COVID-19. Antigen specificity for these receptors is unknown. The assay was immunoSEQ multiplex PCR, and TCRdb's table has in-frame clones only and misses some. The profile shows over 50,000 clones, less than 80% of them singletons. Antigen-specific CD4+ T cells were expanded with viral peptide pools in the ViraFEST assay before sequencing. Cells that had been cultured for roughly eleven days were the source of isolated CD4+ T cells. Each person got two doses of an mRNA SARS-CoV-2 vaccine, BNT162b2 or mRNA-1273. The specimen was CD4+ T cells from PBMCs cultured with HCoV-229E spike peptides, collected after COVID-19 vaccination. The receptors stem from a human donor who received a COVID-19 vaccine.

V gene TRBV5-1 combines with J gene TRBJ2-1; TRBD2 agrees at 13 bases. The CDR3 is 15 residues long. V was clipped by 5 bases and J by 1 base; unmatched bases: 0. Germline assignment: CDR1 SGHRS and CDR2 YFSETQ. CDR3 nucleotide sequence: TGCGCCAGCAGGGGACTAGCGGGGTCCTACAATGAGCAGTTCTTC. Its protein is CASRGLAGSYNEQFF.

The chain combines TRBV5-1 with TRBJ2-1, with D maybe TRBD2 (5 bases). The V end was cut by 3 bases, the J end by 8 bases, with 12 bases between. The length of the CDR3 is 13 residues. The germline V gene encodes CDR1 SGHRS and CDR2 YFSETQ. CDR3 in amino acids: CASSSEGGHEQFF. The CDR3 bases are TGCGCCAGCAGCTCTGAGGGTGGCCATGAGCAGTTCTTC.

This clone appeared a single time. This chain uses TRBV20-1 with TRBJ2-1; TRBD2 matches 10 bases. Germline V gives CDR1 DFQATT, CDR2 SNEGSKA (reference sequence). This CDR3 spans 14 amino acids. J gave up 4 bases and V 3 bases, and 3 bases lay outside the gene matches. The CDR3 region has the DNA TGCAGTGCTAGTATACTAGCGGGATACAATGAGCAGTTCTTC. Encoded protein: CSASILAGYNEQFF.

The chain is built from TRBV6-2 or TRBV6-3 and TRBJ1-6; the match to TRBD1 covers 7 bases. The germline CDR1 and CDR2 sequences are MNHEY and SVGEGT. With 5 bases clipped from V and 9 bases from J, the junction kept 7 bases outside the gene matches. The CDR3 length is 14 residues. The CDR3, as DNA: TGTGCCAGCAGTCGGGGACAGAGTACTTCACCCCTCCACTTT. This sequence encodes CASSRGQSTSPLHF.

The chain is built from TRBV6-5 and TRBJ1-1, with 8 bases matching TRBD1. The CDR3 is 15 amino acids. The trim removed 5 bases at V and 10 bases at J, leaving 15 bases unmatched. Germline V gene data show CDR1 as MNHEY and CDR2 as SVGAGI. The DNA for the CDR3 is TGTGCCAGCAGTAGCGGGACAGGTCCACTTGGGGTAGCTTTCTTT. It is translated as CASSSGTGPLGVAFF.

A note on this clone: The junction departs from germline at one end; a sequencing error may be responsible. The CDR3 DNA is TGTGCCAGCAGCTTAGAGTCGGGGGTGTTCTTC. Its protein is CASSLESGVFF. The chain carries TRBV7-9 and TRBJ1-2; D might be TRBD1 (5 bases). This CDR3 is 11 amino acids long. CDR1 is SEHNR, CDR2 FQNEAQ, per germline (reference sequence). The full variable domain, in which reference TRBV7-9 and TRBJ1-2 provide the parts outside the CDR3, is DTGVSQNPRHKITKRGQNVTFRCDPISEHNRLYWYRQTLGQGPEFLTYFQNEAQLEKSRLLSDRFSAERPKGSFSTLEIQRTEQGDSAMYLCASSLESGVFFGSGTRLTVV.

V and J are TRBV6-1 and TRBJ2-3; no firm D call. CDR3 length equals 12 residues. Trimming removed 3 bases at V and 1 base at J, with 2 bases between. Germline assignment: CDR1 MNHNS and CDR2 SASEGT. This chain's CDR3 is CASSEGTDTQYF. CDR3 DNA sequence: TGTGCCAGCAGTGAGGGCACAGATACGCAGTATTTT.

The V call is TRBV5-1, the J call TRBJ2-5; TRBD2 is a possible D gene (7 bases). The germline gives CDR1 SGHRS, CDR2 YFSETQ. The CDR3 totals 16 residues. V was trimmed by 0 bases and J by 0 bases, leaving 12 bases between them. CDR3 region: CASSLVAGAYQETQYF. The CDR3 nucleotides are TGCGCCAGCAGCTTGGTTGCGGGGGCCTACCAAGAGACCCAGTACTTC. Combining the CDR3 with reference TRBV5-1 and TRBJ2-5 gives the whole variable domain KAGVTQTPRYLIKTRGQQVTLSCSPISGHRSVSWYQQTPGQGLQFLFEYFSETQRNKGNFPGRFSGRQFSNSRSEMNVSTLELGDSALYLCASSLVAGAYQETQYFGPGTRLLVL.

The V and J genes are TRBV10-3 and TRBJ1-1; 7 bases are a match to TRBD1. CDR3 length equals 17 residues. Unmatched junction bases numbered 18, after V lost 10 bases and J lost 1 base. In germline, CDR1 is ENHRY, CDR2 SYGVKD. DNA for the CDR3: TGTGCCACCCGTCCGTGGGACAGCTTAGGGGGGAACACTGAAGCTTTCTTT. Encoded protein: CATRPWDSLGGNTEAFF.

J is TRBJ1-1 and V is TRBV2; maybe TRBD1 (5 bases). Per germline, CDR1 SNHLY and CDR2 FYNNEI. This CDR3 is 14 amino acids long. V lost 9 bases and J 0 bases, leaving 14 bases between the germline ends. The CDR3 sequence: CASILGLVNTEAFF. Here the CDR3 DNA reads TGTGCCAGTATCTTGGGACTGGTGAACACTGAAGCTTTCTTT.

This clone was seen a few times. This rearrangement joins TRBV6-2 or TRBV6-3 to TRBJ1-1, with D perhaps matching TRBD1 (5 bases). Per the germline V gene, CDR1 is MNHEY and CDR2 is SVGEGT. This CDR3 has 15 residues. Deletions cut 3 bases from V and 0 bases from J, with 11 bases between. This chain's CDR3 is CASSYWAGMNTEAFF. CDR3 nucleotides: TGTGCCAGCAGTTATTGGGCAGGGATGAACACTGAAGCTTTCTTT.

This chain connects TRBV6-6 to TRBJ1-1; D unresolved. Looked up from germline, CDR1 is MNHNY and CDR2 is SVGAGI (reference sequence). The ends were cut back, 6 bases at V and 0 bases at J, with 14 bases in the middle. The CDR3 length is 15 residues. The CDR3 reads CASRVIGRMNTEAFF. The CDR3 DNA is TGTGCCAGCAGGGTAATAGGACGGATGAACACTGAAGCTTTCTTT.

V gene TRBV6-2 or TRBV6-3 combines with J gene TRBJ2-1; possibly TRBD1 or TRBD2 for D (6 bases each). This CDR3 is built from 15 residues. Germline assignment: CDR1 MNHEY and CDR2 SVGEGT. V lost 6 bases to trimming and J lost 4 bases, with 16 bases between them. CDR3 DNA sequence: TGTGCCAGCAGCACCCGGGGGCTACCTTACAATGAGCAGTTCTTC. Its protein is CASSTRGLPYNEQFF.

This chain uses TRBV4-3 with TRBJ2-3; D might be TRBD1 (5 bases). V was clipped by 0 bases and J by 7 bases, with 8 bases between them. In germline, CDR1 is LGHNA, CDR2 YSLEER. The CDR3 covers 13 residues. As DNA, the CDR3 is TGCGCCAGCAGCCAAGAGGCAGGGAATACGCAGTATTTT. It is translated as CASSQEAGNTQYF.

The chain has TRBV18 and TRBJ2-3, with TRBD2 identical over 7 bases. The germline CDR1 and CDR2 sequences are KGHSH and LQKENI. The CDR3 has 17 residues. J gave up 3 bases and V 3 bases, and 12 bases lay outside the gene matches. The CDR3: CASSPPSAGLRTDTQYF. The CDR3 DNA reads TGTGCCAGCTCACCTCCCTCAGCGGGGCTTAGAACAGATACGCAGTATTTT.

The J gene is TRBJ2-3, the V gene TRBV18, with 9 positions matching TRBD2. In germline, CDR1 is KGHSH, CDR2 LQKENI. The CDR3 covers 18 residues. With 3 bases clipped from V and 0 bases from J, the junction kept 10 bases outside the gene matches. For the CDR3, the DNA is TGTGCCAGCTCACCGGGAGCGGGGGGAATCACTAGCACAGATACGCAGTATTTT. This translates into CASSPGAGGITSTDTQYF.

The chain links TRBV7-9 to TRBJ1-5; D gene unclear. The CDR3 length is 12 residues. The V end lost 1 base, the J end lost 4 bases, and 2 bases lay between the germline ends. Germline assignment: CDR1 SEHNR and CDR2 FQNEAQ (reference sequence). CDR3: CASSLGNQPQHF. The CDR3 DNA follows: TGTGCCAGCAGCTTAGGGAATCAGCCCCAGCATTTT. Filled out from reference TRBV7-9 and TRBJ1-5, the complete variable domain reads DTGVSQNPRHKITKRGQNVTFRCDPISEHNRLYWYRQTLGQGPEFLTYFQNEAQLEKSRLLSDRFSAERPKGSFSTLEIQRTEQGDSAMYLCASSLGNQPQHFGDGTRLSIL.

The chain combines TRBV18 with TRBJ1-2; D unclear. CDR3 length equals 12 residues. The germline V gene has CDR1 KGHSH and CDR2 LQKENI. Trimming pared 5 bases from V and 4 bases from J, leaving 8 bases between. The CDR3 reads CASSTETYGYTF. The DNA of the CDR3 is TGTGCCAGCTCAACAGAAACCTATGGCTACACCTTC.

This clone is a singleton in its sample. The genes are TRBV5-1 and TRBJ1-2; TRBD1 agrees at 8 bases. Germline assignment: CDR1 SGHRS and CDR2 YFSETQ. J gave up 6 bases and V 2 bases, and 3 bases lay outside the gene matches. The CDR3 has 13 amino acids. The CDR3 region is CASSLQGVDGYTF. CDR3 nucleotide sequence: TGCGCCAGCAGCTTACAGGGGGTGGATGGCTACACCTTC.

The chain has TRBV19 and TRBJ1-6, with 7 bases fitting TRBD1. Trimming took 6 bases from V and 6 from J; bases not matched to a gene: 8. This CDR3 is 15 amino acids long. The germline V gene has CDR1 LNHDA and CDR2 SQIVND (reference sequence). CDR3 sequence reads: CASSGQGVSNSPLHF. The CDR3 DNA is TGTGCCAGTAGCGGTCAGGGGGTTTCTAATTCACCCCTCCACTTT.

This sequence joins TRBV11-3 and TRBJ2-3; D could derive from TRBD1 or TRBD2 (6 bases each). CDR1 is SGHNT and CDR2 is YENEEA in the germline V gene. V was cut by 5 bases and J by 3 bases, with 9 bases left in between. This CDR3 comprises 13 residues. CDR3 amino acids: CASSEGGTDTQYF. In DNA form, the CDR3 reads TGTGCCAGCAGCGAGGGGGGTACAGATACGCAGTATTTT.

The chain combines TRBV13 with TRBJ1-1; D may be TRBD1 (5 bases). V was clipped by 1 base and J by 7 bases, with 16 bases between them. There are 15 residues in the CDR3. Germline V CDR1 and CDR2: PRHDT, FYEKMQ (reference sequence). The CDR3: CASSLERTRGGEAFF. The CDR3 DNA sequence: TGTGCCAGCAGCTTAGAGCGGACGCGGGGGGGTGAAGCTTTCTTT.

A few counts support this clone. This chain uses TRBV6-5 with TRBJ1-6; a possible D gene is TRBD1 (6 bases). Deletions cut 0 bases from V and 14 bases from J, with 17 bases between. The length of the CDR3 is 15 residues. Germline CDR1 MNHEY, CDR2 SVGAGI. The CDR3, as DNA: TGTGCCAGCAGTTACTCGTCCAGGGGCCAGTTGTCCCTCCACTTT. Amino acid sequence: CASSYSSRGQLSLHF.

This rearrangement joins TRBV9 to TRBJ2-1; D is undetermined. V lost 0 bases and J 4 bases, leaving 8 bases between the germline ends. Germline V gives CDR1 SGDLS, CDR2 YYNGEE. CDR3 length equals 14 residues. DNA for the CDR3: TGTGCCAGCAGCGTAGGTGTGGCATACAATGAGCAGTTCTTC. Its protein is CASSVGVAYNEQFF. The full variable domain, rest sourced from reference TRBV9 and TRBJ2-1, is DSGVTQTPKHLITATGQRVTLRCSPRSGDLSVYWYQQSLDQGLQFLIQYYNGEERAKGNILERFSAQQFPDLHSELNLSSLELGDSALYFCASSVGVAYNEQFFGPGTRLTVL.

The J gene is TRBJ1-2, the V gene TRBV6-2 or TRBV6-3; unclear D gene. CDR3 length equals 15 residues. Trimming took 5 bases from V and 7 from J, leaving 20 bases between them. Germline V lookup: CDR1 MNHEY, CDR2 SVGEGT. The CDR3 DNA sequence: TGTGCCAGCAGTCCACCGATAAGGAGGGCAGGTGGCTACACCTTC. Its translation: CASSPPIRRAGGYTF.

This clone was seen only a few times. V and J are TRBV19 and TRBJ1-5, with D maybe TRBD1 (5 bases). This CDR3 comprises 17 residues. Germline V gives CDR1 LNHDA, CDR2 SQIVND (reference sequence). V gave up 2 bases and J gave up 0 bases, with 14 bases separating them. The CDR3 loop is CASSIQGTSGSNQPQHF. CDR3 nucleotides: TGTGCCAGTAGTATACAGGGTACTTCGGGTAGCAATCAGCCCCAGCATTTT.

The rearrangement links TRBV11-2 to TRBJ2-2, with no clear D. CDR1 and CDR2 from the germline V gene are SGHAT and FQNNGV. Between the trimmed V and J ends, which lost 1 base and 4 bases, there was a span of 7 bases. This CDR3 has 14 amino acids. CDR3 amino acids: CASSLGSVTGELFF. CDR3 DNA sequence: TGTGCCAGCAGCTTAGGATCGGTCACCGGGGAGCTGTTTTTT.

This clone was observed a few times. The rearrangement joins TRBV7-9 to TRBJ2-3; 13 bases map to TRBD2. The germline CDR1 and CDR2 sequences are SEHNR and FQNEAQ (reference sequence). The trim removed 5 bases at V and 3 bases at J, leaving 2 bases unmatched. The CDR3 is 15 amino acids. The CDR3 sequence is CASSVGLAGTDTQYF. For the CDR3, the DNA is TGTGCCAGCAGCGTGGGACTAGCGGGGACAGATACGCAGTATTTT.

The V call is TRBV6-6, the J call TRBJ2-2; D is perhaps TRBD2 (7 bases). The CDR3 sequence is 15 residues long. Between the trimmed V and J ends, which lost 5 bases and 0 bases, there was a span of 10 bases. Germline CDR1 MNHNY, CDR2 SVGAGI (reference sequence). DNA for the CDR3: TGTGCCAGCAGTCCGGGGGGCGCGAACACCGGGGAGCTGTTTTTT. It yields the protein CASSPGGANTGELFF.